This T cell receptor (beta chain) was observed in a study of blood T cell repertoires in COVID-19. Method: immunoSEQ multiplex PCR; TCRdb's copy keeps in-frame clones and lacks some. Here the sample spans about 83,000 clones, more than 75% being singletons. V was pared by 0 bases and J by 0 bases, with 9 bases of the junction left unmatched. Germline-derived CDR1 and CDR2 are SGHAT and FQNNGV. The CDR3 runs to 20 residues. The sequenced material came from peripheral blood. This receptor was identified in a man aged 80 or over with active or convalescent COVID-19. This sequence joins TRBV11-2 and TRBJ2-2; 11 bases are shared with TRBD1. For the CDR3, the DNA is TGTGCCAGCAGCTTAGATCAAATTTGGACAGGGGGCACGAACACCGGGGAGCTGTTTTTT. This sequence encodes CASSLDQIWTGGTNTGELFF.